The sequence of this T cell receptor delta chain was determined in a study of γδ T cells in repeated Plasmodium falciparum infection. Background on the study: Age- and gender-matched Australian children served as comparison for malaria-exposed Malian children. Four controlled malaria infections with P. falciparum NF54 spanned about 600 days. Some Malian samples span acute malaria episodes; others come from no-transmission periods.

This clone was counted only a few times. The mismatch at residue 12 between this DNA's translation and the TCRdb protein of a much larger clone likely reflects a read error; the protein shown is translated from the DNA. Both TRG and TRD chains were sequenced from each sorted sample. TCRdb reanalysed the multiplex PCR reads with CATT. The sample contains over 55,000 delta-chain clones, about 1.5% of which appear only once. Bulk repertoires came from Vgamma9/Vdelta2+ or Vdelta2-negative gammadelta T cells flow-sorted from PBMC. This CDR3 comprises 20 residues. The trim removed 4 bases at V and 2 bases at J, leaving 21 bases unmatched. Germline V lookup: CDR1 TSWWSYY, CDR2 QGS.

The sequencing sample was made of gamma-delta T cells from blood. This chain links TRDV1 with TRDJ1, with 8 bases aligning to TRDD3. The J gene was not available in TCRdb and was assigned here by matching the DNA to germline segments. This TCR was recovered from a pool of human donors (malaria-infected and uninfected, not separated). This chain's CDR3 is CALGAAFGWWGMRGTDKLIF. The CDR3 DNA reads TGTGCTCTTGGGGCCGCCTTCGGCTGGTGGGGGATGCGGGGGACCGATAAACTCATCTTT.